This T cell receptor beta chain is drawn from a study of blood T cell repertoires in COVID-19. Study summary: The United States, Italy and Spain were the sources of the acute and convalescent COVID-19 samples. T cells, B-cell-depleted T cells, or PBMCs supplied cDNA or gDNA.

The sample holds a few counts of this clone. Repertoires were generated with immunoSEQ multiplex PCR, while TCRdb's copy carries only in-frame clones and drops some. This sample has 220,000 or so clones, with 82% found just once. The V gene's germline CDR1 is SGDLS and CDR2 YYNGEE. The CDR3 length is 14 residues. The trim removed 3 bases at V and 2 bases at J, leaving 4 bases unmatched. The sequence came from a woman aged 80 or over with acute or convalescent COVID-19. The rearrangement uses TRBV9 and TRBJ1-1, with 7 bases fitting TRBD1. The sequencing sample was made of peripheral blood. The CDR3 protein is CASSADRVNTEAFF. The CDR3 region has the DNA TGTGCCAGCAGCGCCGACAGGGTCAACACTGAAGCTTTCTTT.